Described below is a single T cell receptor beta chain sequence and its context. Germline CDR1 and CDR2: SGHRS and YFSETQ. V was cut by 3 bases and J by 7 bases, with 16 bases left in between. The CDR3 is made up of 15 amino acids. The entry originates in a study of blood T cell repertoires in COVID-19. Study at large: Sample material is recorded as cDNA or gDNA derived from T cells, B-cell-depleted T cells, or PBMCs.

Source study methods: Estimated nucleated cell counts came from reference gene primer amplification. The assay was immunoSEQ multiplex PCR, and TCRdb's table has in-frame clones only and misses some. That table supplies the V and J calls and clone size; D and trimming were determined from the DNA. The table includes about 110,000 clones, over 75% detected once. The sample comprised peripheral blood. This TCR was sampled from a woman of 80 years or more with acute or convalescent COVID-19. The rearrangement joins TRBV5-1 to TRBJ1-4; tentative D call: TRBD1 (5 bases). CDR3 amino acids: CASSSLSDGGEKLFF. The CDR3, as DNA: TGCGCCAGCAGCTCGCTGTCGGACGGGGGTGAAAAACTGTTTTTT.